This passage covers 6 T cell receptor beta chains from one sample sequenced in a study of blood T cell repertoires in COVID-19 (dated by TCRdb to the early 2020s). Receptors were amplified or captured by the immunoSEQ multiplex PCR assay. Sourced from immuneACCESS, this table was stored by TCRdb with only in-frame sequences that have V and J called. A share of the clones is absent; for the studies checked, an unresolved V gene accounts for under half, and the remainder has no known explanation. The sample has around 91,000 clones on record, 85% of them singletons. 38% of the sample lies in the top ten. Sequencing was done on a sample of peripheral blood. These TCRs come from an elderly man with acute or convalescent COVID-19.

The chain carries TRBV7-3 and TRBJ1-5; 7 nucleotides match TRBD1. CDR1 is SGHTA, CDR2 FQGTGA, per germline. This CDR3 is 13 amino acids long. V shed 2 bases and J 5 bases; nucleotides not matched to a gene: 0. The CDR3 here is CASSLDRDQPQHF. The DNA for the CDR3 is TGTGCCAGCAGCTTAGACAGGGATCAGCCCCAGCATTTT.

This rearrangement joins TRBV20-1 to TRBJ1-5; no firm D call. Between the trimmed V and J ends, which lost 3 bases and 9 bases, there was a span of 15 bases. This CDR3 region has 13 residues. Germline V gene sequence: CDR1 DFQATT, CDR2 SNEGSKA (reference sequence). CDR3 loop: CSASREPSGPQHF. CDR3 sequence (DNA): TGCAGTGCTAGTAGGGAGCCCTCCGGGCCCCAGCATTTT.

V is TRBV7-8 and J is TRBJ2-3, with 9 bases that match TRBD2. With 3 bases clipped from V and 6 bases from J, the junction kept 10 bases outside the gene matches. Per the germline V gene, CDR1 is SGHVS and CDR2 is FQNEAQ. The CDR3 loop spans 16 amino acids. DNA of the CDR3: TGTGCCAGCAGCTTCGGCCTGGCGGGAGGGAGGGATACGCAGTATTTT. This gives the protein CASSFGLAGGRDTQYF.

This rearrangement joins TRBV29-1 to TRBJ2-5, with TRBD2 matching over 15 bases. Germline-derived CDR1 and CDR2 are SQVTM and ANQGSEA. This CDR3 region has 13 residues. V lost 7 bases, J lost 4 bases, and 1 base stayed unmatched. Here the CDR3 reads CSGGLAGGETQYF. The DNA for the CDR3 is TGCAGCGGGGGACTAGCGGGAGGAGAGACCCAGTACTTC. The variable domain in full, with the rest retrieved from reference TRBV29-1 and TRBJ2-5, is SAVISQKPSRDICQRGTSLTIQCQVDSQVTMMFWYRQQPGQSLTLIATANQGSEATYESGFVIDKFPISRPNLTFSTLTVSNMSPEDSSIYLCSGGLAGGETQYFGPGTRLLVL.

This clone was seen a few times. J is TRBJ1-2 and V is TRBV27; D may be TRBD1 (6 bases). CDR3 length: 13 residues. Germline CDR1 is MNHEY and CDR2 is SMNVEV (reference sequence). Trimming removed 3 bases from V and 5 bases from J, with 10 bases in between. CDR3 nucleotides: TGTGCCAGCAGTTTGGTTCAGGGGTATGGCTACACCTTC. Amino acid sequence: CASSLVQGYGYTF.

This chain links TRBV6-1 with TRBJ2-1; 8 nucleotides match TRBD2. CDR1 and CDR2 from the germline V gene are MNHNS and SASEGT. The junction had 2 bases not matched to a gene; V was cut back by 1 base and J by 3 bases. The CDR3 is 15 amino acids. CDR3 sequence: CASSEGTSNYNEQFF. CDR3 in DNA: TGTGCCAGCAGTGAAGGGACTAGCAACTACAATGAGCAGTTCTTC.